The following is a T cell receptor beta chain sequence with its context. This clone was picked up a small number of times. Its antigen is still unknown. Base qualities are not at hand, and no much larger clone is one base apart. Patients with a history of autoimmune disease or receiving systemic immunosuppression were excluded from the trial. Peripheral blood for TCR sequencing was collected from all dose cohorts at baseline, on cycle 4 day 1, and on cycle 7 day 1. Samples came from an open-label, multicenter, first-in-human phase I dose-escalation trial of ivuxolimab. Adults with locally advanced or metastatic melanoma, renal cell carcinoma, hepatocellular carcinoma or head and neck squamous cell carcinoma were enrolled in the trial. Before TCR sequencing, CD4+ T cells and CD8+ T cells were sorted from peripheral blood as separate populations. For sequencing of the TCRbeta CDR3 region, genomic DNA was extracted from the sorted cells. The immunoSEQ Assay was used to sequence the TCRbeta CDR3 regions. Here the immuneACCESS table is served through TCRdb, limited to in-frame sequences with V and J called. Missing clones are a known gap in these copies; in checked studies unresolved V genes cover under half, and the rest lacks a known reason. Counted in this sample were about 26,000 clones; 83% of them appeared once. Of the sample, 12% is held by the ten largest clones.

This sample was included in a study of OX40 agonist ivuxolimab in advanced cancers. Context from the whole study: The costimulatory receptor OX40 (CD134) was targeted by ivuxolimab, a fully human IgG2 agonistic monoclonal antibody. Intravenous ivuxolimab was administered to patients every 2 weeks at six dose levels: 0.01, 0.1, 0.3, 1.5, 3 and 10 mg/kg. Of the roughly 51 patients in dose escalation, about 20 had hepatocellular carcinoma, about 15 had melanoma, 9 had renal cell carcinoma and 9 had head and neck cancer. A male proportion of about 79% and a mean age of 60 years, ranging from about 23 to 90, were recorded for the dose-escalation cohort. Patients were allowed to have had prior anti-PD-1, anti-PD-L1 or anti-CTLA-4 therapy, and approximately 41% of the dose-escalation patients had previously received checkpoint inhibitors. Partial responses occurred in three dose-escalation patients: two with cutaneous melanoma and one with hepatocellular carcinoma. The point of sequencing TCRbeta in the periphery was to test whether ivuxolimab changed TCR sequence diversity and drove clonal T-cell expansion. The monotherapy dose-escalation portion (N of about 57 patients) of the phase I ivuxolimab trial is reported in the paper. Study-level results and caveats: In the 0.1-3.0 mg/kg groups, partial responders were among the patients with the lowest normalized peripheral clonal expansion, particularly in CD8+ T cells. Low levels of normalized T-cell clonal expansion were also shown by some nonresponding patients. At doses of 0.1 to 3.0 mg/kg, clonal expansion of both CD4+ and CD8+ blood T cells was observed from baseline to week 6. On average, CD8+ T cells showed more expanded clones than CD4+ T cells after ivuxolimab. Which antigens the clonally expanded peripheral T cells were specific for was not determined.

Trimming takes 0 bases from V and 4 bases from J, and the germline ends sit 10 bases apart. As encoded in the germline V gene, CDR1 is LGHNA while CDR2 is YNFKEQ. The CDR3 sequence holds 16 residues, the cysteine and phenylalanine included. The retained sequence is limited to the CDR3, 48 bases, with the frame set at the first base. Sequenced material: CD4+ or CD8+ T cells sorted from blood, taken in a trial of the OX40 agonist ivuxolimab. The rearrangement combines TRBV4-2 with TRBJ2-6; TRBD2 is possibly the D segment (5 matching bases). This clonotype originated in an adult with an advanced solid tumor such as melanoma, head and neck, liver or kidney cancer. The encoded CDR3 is CASSQDPRGGANVLTF. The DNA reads TGTGCCAGCAGCCAAGACCCCCGAGGGGGGGCCAACGTCCTGACTTTC.